This note documents a single T cell receptor beta chain sequence. Which antigen it targets is not known. One base away there is no much larger clone; base qualities are not given. CDR1 SGHRS and CDR2 YFSETQ are derived from the germline V gene. The CDR3 sequence holds 14 residues, the cysteine and phenylalanine included. Only the CDR3 portion is preserved as DNA: 42 bases, with reading frame beginning at the first base. The junction shows trimming of 0 bases on V and 2 bases on J, plus 3 bases between the germline ends. The immunoSEQ Assay, a bias-controlled multiplex PCR, was used to amplify TCRbeta CDR3 regions from genomic DNA. Per the original workflow: Within the assay, amplification of reference gene primers was used to estimate how many nucleated cells each sample contained. To quantify the absolute abundance of each unique TCRbeta CDR3 rearrangement, sequence reads were collapsed and filtered. For each sample, productive Simpson clonality was calculated by taking the square root of Simpson's diversity index across productive rearrangements. TCRdb limited this immuneACCESS table to in-frame rearrangements with V and J called. A share of clones is missing; checked studies link under half to unresolved V genes, and the rest is unexplained. That table gives V, J and clone size, and the DNA gave D and trimming. The sample table shows about 190,000 clones, and 90% are seen once. The ten largest clonotypes hold approximately 0.62% of the sample.

This record belongs to a study of blood T cell repertoires in COVID-19 (dated by TCRdb to between 2020 and 2021). In the study overall: Samples covering the acute and convalescent phases of COVID-19 were provided by collaborators in the United States, Italy and Spain. The material from the prospective study consisted of cDNA or gDNA derived from T cells, B-cell-depleted T cells, or PBMCs. The dataset comprised deeply sampled blood TCRbeta repertoires from subjects exposed to, actively infected with, or recovered from COVID-19. The repertoires were released in a freely available public database meant as a resource for research on the immune response to SARS-CoV-2. Samples were obtained from the ongoing ImmuneRACE study (first 160 participants) and from 950 to 1,500 subjects provided by 6 global collaborators. A de-identified subject ID, COVID-19 status, age in years and sex were almost always included in the sample metadata. Where HLA class I and class II types were available, the types were taken from metadata supplied by the sample provider, not from assay-based typing. Points the paper makes about the study in general: The quantity of clinical and demographic metadata differed by source and by participant and was supplied without curation.

Whole blood was collected in K2EDTA tubes by collaborating institutions according to the institutions' own protocols. Collaborator samples were shipped for TCRbeta analysis as frozen whole blood, isolated PBMCs, or DNA extracted from either sample type. The sequence came from a man aged 50 or older with acute or convalescent COVID-19. In this chain, TRBV5-1 is recombined with TRBJ1-6; the D gene cannot be resolved reliably. Sequenced input: peripheral blood. The DNA reads as follows: TGCGCCAGCAGCTTGGCAGCCTATAATTCACCCCTCCACTTT. It specifies CASSLAAYNSPLHF.